The rows below give T cell receptor beta chains drawn from one sample of a study of T cells in Graves' hyperthyroidism and ophthalmopathy. TCRdb fed the multiplex PCR reads into MiXCR, producing one record per CDR3 protein. The sample holds hundreds of thousands of distinct CDR3 sequences, approximately 15% seen once. Sequenced sample: blood. These receptors were collected from a woman aged 40 to 50 with Graves' ophthalmopathy. CDR3s leave out the opening cysteine and the closing phenylalanine or tryptophan. D genes are given only for firm matches. Expanded clones are given a class, and other clones once, few, many or no size at all.

d_gene: TRBD2; abundance: .; j_gene: TRBJ2-2; v_gene: TRBV11-1; CDR3aa: ASSLAGRAGELF
d_gene: .; abundance: many; j_gene: TRBJ2-7; v_gene: TRBV28; CDR3aa: ASSPPARGYEQY
d_gene: .; abundance: .; j_gene: TRBJ1-2; v_gene: TRBV6-4; CDR3aa: ASSPYVTLYEQYFGPVYGYT
d_gene: TRBD1; abundance: many; j_gene: TRBJ2-5; v_gene: TRBV27; CDR3aa: ASSSKPGQGRGTQY
d_gene: .; abundance: many; j_gene: TRBJ2-7; v_gene: TRBV2; CDR3aa: ASSGLSYEQY
d_gene: .; abundance: few; j_gene: TRBJ1-2; v_gene: TRBV6-1; CDR3aa: ASRVGIGGHGYT
d_gene: TRBD2; abundance: few; j_gene: TRBJ2-1; v_gene: TRBV27; CDR3aa: ASSLTGGYNEQF
d_gene: .; abundance: many; j_gene: TRBJ1-4; v_gene: TRBV11-2; CDR3aa: ASTKTGTEPGKLF
d_gene: .; abundance: many; j_gene: TRBJ2-6; v_gene: TRBV27; CDR3aa: ASSSLGSGANVLT
d_gene: .; abundance: many; j_gene: TRBJ2-6; v_gene: TRBV6-2/TRBV6-3; CDR3aa: ASSYPGASGANVLT
d_gene: .; abundance: many; j_gene: TRBJ1-5; v_gene: TRBV2; CDR3aa: ASSEASRGAQPQH
d_gene: .; abundance: many; j_gene: TRBJ2-4; v_gene: TRBV20-1; CDR3aa: SAKGIAKNIQY
d_gene: TRBD2; abundance: many; j_gene: TRBJ2-2; v_gene: TRBV15; CDR3aa: ATGTSGNTGELF
d_gene: TRBD1; abundance: many; j_gene: TRBJ2-1; v_gene: TRBV10-3; CDR3aa: AITGGEGDEQF
d_gene: .; abundance: few; j_gene: TRBJ2-5; v_gene: TRBV3-1; CDR3aa: ASTVPRQSGQETQY
d_gene: .; abundance: once; j_gene: TRBJ2-1; v_gene: TRBV6-1; CDR3aa: ASSGWSYNEQF
d_gene: TRBD2; abundance: many; j_gene: TRBJ2-2; v_gene: TRBV11-3; CDR3aa: ASSRGLAGAMTGELF
d_gene: .; abundance: many; j_gene: TRBJ2-6; v_gene: TRBV7-2; CDR3aa: ASSPGTGANVLT
d_gene: .; abundance: .; j_gene: TRBJ2-4; v_gene: TRBV19; CDR3aa: ASSIQGTQNIQY
d_gene: TRBD1; abundance: many; j_gene: TRBJ1-2; v_gene: TRBV19; CDR3aa: ASSIARTGGYGYT